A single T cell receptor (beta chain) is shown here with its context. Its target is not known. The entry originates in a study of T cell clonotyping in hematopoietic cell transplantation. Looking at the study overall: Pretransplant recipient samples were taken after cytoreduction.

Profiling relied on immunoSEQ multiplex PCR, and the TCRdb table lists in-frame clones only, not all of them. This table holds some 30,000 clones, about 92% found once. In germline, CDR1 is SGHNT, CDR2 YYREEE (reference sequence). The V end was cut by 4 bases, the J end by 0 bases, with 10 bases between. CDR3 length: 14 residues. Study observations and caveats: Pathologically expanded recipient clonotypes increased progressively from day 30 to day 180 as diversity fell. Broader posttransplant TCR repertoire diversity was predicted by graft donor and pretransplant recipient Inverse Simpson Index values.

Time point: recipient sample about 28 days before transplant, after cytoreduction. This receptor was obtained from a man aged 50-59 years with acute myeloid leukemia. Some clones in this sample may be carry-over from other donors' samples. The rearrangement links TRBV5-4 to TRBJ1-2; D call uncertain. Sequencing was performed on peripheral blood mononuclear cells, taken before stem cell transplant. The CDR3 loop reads CASSLTATNYGYTF. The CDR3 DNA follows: TGTGCCAGCAGCCTTACAGCTACTAACTATGGCTACACCTTC.